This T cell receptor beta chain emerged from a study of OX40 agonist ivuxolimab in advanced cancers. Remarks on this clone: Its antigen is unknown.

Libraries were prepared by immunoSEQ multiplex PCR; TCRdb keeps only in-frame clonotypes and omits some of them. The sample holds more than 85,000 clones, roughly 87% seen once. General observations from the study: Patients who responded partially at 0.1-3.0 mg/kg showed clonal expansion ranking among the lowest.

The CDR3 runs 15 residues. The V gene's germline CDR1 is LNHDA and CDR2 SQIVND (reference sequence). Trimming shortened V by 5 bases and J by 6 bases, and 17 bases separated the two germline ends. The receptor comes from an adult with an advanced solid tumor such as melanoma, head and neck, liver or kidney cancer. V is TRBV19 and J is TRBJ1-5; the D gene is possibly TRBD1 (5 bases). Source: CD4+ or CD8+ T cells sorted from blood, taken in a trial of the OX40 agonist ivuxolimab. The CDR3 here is CASSDQGRNGQPQHF. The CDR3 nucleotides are TGTGCCAGTAGTGACCAGGGCAGGAATGGTCAGCCCCAGCATTTT.